This TCR beta chain was identified during a study of cytomegalovirus exposure and HLA in healthy donors. Both 60 Vbeta primers and 13 Jbeta primers went into the PCR. Libraries were prepared by immunoSEQ multiplex PCR; TCRdb keeps only in-frame clonotypes and omits some of them. The sample has approximately 210,000 clones; roughly 80% are singletons. Comments on this clone: The antigen remains unidentified.

J gave up 4 bases and V 2 bases, and 1 base lay outside the gene matches. In germline, CDR1 is ENHRY, CDR2 SYGVKD. This CDR3 has 13 amino acids. Study-level findings and limits: Rates of TCR association differed by HLA locus in a later analysis, with DRB1 highest and HLA-C lowest. Reportedly, diagnosis of cytomegalovirus status by the classifier showed high specificity and sensitivity.

Sequenced input: PBMCs. The chain is built from TRBV10-3 and TRBJ2-7, with 8 bases lining up with TRBD1. The clonotype was recovered from a man between 40 and 49 years old in good health and CMV-seropositive. CDR3 in amino acids: CAISEGQGYEQYV. The CDR3 coding sequence is TGTGCCATCAGTGAGGGACAGGGATACGAGCAGTACGTC.